This TCR beta chain was observed in a study of blood T cell repertoires in COVID-19. Turning to the study itself: The United States, Italy and Spain supplied acute and convalescent COVID-19 samples.

Methods used by the authors: Estimated nucleated cell counts came from reference gene primer amplification. Generated by immunoSEQ multiplex PCR, the TCRdb table keeps only in-frame clones and is missing some. V and J calls plus clone size are reproduced from that table; the DNA served to infer D and trimming. The table has tens of thousands of clones, more than 85% seen once; the top ten hold about 2.5%. This CDR3 comprises 17 residues. V lost 4 bases, J lost 1 base, and 14 bases lay in between. Per the germline V gene, CDR1 is MNHNS and CDR2 is SASEGT. The clonotype originates from a human donor with active COVID-19. The donor label of this sample is uncertain. The sample was peripheral blood. V gene TRBV6-1 combines with J gene TRBJ1-6, with D tentatively TRBD1 (5 bases). The CDR3, as DNA: TGTGCCAGCAGTGTGACTGTGCGGGGGTCCTATAATTCACCCCTCCACTTT. This gives the protein CASSVTVRGSYNSPLHF.